A single TCR beta chain is shown here with its context. This clonotype showed up just once. The specificity of this receptor is unknown. No much larger clone is present one base from it, and per-base qualities are unavailable. One read provides weak support. RNA was extracted with the RNeasy kit and roughly 0.5 to 1 ug was reverse transcribed using random hexamers. The immunoSEQ multiplex PCR assay, covering 54 Vbeta and 13 Jbeta segments, was used to amplify TCR beta CDR3 regions. Bias from PCR amplification was corrected by using a synthetic template baseline for primer optimization and for computational correction. The paper's processing steps were these. Only productive sequences were kept, with reads annotated to V, D and J genes according to IMGT and analyzed in immunoSEQ Analyzer. Clonality was computed as one minus Shannon entropy normalized by log2 of the number of productive unique sequences. For each patient and control, public and private clones were evaluated among the 100 most prevalent clones. Susac-specific clones were defined as absent from healthy and MS cohorts, around 970 published viral clones and other ImmuneACCESS disease sequences. TCRdb reran the public reads through fastp at Q25 and MiXCR, keeping productive beta chains. Here each entry gathers all rows of one CDR3 protein and keeps the most common genes and DNA. TCRdb assigned the V and J calls; the authors' analysis was not used. In this sample the table shows more than 110,000 distinct CDR3 sequences, 94% of which occur a single time. Of the sample, over 0.25% is held by the ten largest clones.

From the cysteine up to the phenylalanine, the CDR3 has a length of 13 residues. CDR3 DNA only is kept here, 39 bases in frame from base 1. The germline V gene sets CDR1 to SGDLS and CDR2 to YYNGEE. V is pared back by 4 bases and J by 6 bases, with 10 bases lying between the germline termini. These data belong to a study of CD8 T cells in Susac syndrome (dated by TCRdb to about 2019). As for the study more broadly: Repertoire sequencing was used to test whether CD8+ T cell activation and differentiation in Susac syndrome was antigen driven. The clonality of the CD8+ T cell repertoire was compared across about 12 healthy donors, some 14 Susac syndrome patients and 15 multiple sclerosis patients. What the work shows at the level of the full study, not this receptor alone: The number of individuals in the TCR sequencing and HLA analysis was recognized as being relatively small.

Peripheral blood CD8+ and CD4+ T cells from healthy donors, Susac syndrome patients and multiple sclerosis patients were profiled by high-throughput TCR beta sequencing. Healthy donors were included as age- and sex-matched controls. CD8+ TEMRA cells were enriched by FACS, while bulk CD8+ and CD4+ T cells were purified by magnetic negative isolation. Blood was drawn into EDTA tubes, processed within 24 hours, and PBMCs were isolated by density gradient centrifugation. PBMCs destined for TCR sequencing were cryopreserved in liquid nitrogen and later thawed in a 37 °C water bath. Purity of sorted or isolated CD4+, CD8+ and CD8+ TEMRA cells was at least 90%.

Sequencing was carried out using CD8+ T cells from PBMCs. The chain employs TRBV9 and TRBJ2-2; confidence is insufficient to name the D gene. This TCR came from a human donor in good health. Here the CDR3 is given as CASSPWGSGELFF. The DNA sequence reads TGTGCCAGCAGCCCTTGGGGATCCGGGGAGCTGTTTTTT.